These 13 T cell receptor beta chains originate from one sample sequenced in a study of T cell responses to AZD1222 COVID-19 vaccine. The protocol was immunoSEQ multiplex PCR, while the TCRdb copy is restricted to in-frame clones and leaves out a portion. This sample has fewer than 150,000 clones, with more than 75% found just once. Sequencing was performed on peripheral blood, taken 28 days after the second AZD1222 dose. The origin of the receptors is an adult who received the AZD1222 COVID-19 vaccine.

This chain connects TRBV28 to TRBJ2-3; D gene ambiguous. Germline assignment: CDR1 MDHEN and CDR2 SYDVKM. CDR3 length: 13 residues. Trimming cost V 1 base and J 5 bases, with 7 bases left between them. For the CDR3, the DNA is TGTGCCAGCAGTTTATCCCCGGTAGATACGCAGTATTTT. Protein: CASSLSPVDTQYF. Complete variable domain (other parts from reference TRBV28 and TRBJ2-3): DVKVTQSSRYLVKRTGEKVFLECVQDMDHENMFWYRQDPGLGLRLIYFSYDVKMKEKGDIPEGYSVSREKKERFSLILESASTNQTSMYLCASSLSPVDTQYFGPGTRLTVL.

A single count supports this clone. This CDR3 is CATSSDRETEAFF. The DNA of the CDR3 is TGTGCCACCAGTTCGGACAGAGAAACTGAAGCTTTCTTT. This chain connects TRBV24-1 to TRBJ1-1, with D maybe TRBD1 (6 bases). Per germline, CDR1 KGHDR and CDR2 SFDVKD. V was cut by 6 bases and J by 5 bases, with 12 bases left in between. The length of the CDR3 is 13 residues.

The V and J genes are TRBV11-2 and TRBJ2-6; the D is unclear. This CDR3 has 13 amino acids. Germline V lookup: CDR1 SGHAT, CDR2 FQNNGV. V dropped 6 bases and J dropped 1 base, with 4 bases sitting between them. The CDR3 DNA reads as TGTGCCAGCAGAGAGTCTGGGGCCAACGTCCTGACTTTC. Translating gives CASRESGANVLTF.

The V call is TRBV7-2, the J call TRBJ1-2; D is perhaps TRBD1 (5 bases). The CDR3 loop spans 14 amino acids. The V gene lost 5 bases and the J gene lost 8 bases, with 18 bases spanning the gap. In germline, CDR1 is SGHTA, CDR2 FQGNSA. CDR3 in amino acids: CASSPRGGARGYTF. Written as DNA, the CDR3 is TGTGCCAGCAGCCCCCGGGGTGGGGCCAGAGGCTACACCTTC.

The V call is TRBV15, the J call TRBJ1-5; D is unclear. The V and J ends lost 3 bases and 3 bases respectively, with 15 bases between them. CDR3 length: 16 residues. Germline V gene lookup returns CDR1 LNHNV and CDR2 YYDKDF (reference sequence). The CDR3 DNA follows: TGTGCCACCAGCAGTGGGTCAGGACTATACAATCAGCCCCAGCATTTT. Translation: CATSSGSGLYNQPQHF.

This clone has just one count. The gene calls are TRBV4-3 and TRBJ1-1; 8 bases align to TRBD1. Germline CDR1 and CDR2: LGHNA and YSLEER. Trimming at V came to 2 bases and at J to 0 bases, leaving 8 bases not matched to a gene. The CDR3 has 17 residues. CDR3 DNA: TGCGCCAGCAGCCAATTCAGGGGGCTCATTGTGAACACTGAAGCTTTCTTT. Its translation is CASSQFRGLIVNTEAFF.

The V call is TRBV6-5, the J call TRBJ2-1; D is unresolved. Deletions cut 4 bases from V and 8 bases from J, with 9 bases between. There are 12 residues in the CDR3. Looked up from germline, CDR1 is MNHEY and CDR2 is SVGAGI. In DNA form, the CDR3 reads TGTGCCAGCAGTTCGGCGATCCATGAGCAGTTCTTC. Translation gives CASSSAIHEQFF.

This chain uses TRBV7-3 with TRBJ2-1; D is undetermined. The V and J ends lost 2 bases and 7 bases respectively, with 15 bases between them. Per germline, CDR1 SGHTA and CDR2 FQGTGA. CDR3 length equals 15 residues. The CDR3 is CASSLEAASRNEQFF. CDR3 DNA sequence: TGTGCCAGCAGCTTAGAGGCAGCCAGTCGTAATGAGCAGTTCTTC. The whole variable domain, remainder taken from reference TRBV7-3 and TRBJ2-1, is GAGVSQTPSNKVTEKGKYVELRCDPISGHTALYWYRQSLGQGPEFLIYFQGTGAADDSGLPNDRFFAVRPEGSVSTLKIQRTERGDSAVYLCASSLEAASRNEQFFGPGTRLTVL.

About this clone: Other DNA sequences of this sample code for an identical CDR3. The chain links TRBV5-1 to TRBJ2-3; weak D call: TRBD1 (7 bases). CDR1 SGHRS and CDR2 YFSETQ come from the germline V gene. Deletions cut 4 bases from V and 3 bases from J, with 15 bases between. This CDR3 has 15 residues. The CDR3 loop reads CASSPGQEGTDTQYF. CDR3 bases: TGCGCCAGCAGCCCCGGACAGGAGGGGACAGATACGCAGTATTTT.

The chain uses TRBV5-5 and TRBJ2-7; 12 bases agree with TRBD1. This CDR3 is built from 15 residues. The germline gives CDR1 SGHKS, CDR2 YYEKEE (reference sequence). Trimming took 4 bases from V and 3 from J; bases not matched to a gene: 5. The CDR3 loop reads CASSIGTGGLYEQYF. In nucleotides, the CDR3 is TGTGCCAGCAGCATCGGGACAGGGGGCCTCTACGAGCAGTACTTC.

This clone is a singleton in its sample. The CDR3 protein is CATRSGGSSYNEQFF. In nucleotides, the CDR3 is TGTGCCACCCGGAGCGGGGGGAGCTCCTACAATGAGCAGTTCTTC. V and J are TRBV6-5 and TRBJ2-1; 9 bases line up with TRBD2. V shed 10 bases and J 0 bases; nucleotides not matched to a gene: 7. This CDR3 region has 15 residues. Germline CDR1 reads MNHEY; CDR2 reads SVGAGI.

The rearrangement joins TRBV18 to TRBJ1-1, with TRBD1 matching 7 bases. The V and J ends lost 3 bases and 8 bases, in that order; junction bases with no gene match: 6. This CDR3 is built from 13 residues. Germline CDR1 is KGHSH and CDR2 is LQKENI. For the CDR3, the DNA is TGTGCCAGCTCACCTACTACAGGGGCGGAAGCTTTCTTT. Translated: CASSPTTGAEAFF.

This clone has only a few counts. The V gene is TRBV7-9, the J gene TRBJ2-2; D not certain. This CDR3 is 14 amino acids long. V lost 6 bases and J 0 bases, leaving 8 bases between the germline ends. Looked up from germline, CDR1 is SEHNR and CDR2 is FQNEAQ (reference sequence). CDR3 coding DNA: TGTGCCAGCAGGCAATTAACGAACACCGGGGAGCTGTTTTTT. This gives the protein CASRQLTNTGELFF.